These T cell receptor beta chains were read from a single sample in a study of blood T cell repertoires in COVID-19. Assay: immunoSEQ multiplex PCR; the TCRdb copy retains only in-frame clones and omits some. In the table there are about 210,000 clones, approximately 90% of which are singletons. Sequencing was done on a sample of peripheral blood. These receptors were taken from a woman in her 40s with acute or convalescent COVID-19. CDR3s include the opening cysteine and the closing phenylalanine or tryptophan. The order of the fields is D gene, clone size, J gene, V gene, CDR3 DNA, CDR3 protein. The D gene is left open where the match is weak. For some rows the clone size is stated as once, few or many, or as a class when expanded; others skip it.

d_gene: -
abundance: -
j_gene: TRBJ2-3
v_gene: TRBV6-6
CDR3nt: TGTGCCAGCAGTCCCGACCCGGGGGGCAGGCGATCCGCAGATACGCAGTATTTT
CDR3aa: CASSPDPGGRRSADTQYF

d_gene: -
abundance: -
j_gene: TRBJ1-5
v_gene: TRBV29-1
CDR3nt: TGCAGCGTTGAAGTGGGGGGAGGAGATCAGCCCCAGCATTTT
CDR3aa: CSVEVGGGDQPQHF

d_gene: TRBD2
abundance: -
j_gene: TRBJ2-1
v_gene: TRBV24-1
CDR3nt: TGTGCCACCAGTACTAGCGGGGGGGCCAATGAGCAGTTCTTC
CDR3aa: CATSTSGGANEQFF

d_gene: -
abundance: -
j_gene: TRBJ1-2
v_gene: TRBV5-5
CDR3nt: TGTGCCAGCAGCTTGGAAACAGGACAAACCTTTAACTATGGCTACACCTTC
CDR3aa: CASSLETGQTFNYGYTF

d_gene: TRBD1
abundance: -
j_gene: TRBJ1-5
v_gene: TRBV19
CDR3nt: TGTGCCAGTAGTCGGGGGACAGTTGACCAGCCCCAGCATTTT
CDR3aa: CASSRGTVDQPQHF

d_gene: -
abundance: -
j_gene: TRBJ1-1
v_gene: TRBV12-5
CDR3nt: TGTGCTAGTGGTCCGGGGGACGTAGACACTGAAGCTTTCTTT
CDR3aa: CASGPGDVDTEAFF

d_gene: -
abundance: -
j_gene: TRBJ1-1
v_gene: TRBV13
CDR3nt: TGTGCCAGCAGCTTAGCTGGGGGAGGGATGAACACTGAAGCTTTCTTT
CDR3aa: CASSLAGGGMNTEAFF

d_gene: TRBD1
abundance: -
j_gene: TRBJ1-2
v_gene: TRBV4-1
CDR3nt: TGCGCCAGCAGCCAAGCACAGGGGGTGATCTATGGCTACACCTTC
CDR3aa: CASSQAQGVIYGYTF

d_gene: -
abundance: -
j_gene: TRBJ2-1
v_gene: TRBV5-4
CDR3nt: TGTGCCAGCAGCTCACTCAATGAGCAGTTCTTC
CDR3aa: CASSSLNEQFF

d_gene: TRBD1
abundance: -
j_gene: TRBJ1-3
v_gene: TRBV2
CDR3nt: TGTGCCAGCAGTGGGACAGGGGCGAGGACCATATATTTT
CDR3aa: CASSGTGARTIYF

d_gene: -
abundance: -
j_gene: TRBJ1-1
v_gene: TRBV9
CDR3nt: TGTGCCAGCAGCGTAGATGGGCGAGCAGTCCCTGAAGCTTTCTTT
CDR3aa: CASSVDGRAVPEAFF

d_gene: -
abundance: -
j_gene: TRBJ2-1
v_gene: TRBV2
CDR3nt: TGTGCCAGCAGTGTATCGACTCGAGCCTACAATGAGCAGTTCTTC
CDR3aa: CASSVSTRAYNEQFF

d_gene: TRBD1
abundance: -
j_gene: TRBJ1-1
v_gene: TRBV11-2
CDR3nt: TGTGCCAGCGGATCTCTACGGGACAGGGTTCGGTCGCTAGGTCCTAAGGCTTTCTTT
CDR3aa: CASGSLRDRVRSLGPKAFF

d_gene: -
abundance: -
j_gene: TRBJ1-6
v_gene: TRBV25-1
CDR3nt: TGTGCCAGCGCTAAGTGGGGGGATGGTTCACCCCTCCACTTT
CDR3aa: CASAKWGDGSPLHF

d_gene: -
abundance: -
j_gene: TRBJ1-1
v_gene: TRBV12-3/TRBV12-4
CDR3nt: TGTGCCAGCACTCCACAGCACAACACTGAAGCTTTCTTT
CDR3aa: CASTPQHNTEAFF

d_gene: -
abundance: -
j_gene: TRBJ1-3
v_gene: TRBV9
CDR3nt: TGTGCCAGCAGTGCCGGGGGGCAGAGTACTGGAAACACCATATATTTT
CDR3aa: CASSAGGQSTGNTIYF

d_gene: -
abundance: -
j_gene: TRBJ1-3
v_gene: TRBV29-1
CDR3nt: TGCAGCGTTGAATCCCGCTCGACTGAGGCCTTAAACACCATATATTTT
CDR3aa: CSVESRSTEALNTIYF

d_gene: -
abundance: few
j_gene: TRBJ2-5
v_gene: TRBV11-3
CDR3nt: TGTGCCAGCAGCTTAGACCGGGGGACCCAGTACTTC
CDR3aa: CASSLDRGTQYF

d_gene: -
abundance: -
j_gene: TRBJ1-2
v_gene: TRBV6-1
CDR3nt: TGTGCCAGCAGCGAAGGGCTTACCAACTATGGCTACACCTTC
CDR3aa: CASSEGLTNYGYTF

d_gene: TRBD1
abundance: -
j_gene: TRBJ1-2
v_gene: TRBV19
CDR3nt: TGTGCCAGTAGTATCCTTGACAGGGGTTTTGGCTACACCTTC
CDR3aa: CASSILDRGFGYTF

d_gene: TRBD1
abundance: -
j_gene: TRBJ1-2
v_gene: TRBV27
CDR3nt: TGTGCCAGCAGTTTATCCCAGACAGGGGGAGTCGATGGCTACACCTTC
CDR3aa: CASSLSQTGGVDGYTF

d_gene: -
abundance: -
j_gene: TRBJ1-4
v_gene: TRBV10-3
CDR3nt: TGTGCCATCAGTCAGACTAATGAAAAACTGTTTTTT
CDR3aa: CAISQTNEKLFF

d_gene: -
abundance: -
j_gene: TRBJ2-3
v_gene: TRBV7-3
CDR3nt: TGTGCCAGCAGCTTAGCGGGGCCAGATACGCAGTATTTT
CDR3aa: CASSLAGPDTQYF

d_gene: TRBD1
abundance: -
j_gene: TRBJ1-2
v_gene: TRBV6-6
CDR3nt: TGTGCCAGCAGTTACCTGAAACAGGGGGATGGCTACACCTTC
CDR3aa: CASSYLKQGDGYTF

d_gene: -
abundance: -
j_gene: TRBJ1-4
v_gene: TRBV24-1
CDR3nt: TGTGCCACCAGTGATTCGGTGGGGCTCGATGAAAAACTGTTTTTT
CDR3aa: CATSDSVGLDEKLFF

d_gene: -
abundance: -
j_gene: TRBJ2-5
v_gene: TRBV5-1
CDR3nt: TGCGCCAGCAGTTGGGGCAGGGGTTTACAAGAGACCCAGTACTTC
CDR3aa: CASSWGRGLQETQYF

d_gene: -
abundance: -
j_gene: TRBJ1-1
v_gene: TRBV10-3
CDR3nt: TGTGCCATCAGTGAGAACAGCCATGAAGCTTTCTTT
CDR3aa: CAISENSHEAFF

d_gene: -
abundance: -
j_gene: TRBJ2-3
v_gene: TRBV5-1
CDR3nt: TGCGCCAGCAGCTTGTTCACTCCTAGCACAGATACGCAGTATTTT
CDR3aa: CASSLFTPSTDTQYF

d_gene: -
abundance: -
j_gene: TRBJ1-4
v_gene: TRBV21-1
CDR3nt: TGTGCCAGCTTACTAAGGAGAATAGTGCTTTTT
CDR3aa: CASLLRRIVLF

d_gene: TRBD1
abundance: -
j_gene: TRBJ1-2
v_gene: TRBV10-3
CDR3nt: TGTGCCATCGACAGGGCTAACTATGGCTACACCTTC
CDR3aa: CAIDRANYGYTF

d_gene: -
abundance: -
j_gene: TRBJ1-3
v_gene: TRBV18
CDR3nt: TGTGCCAGCTCACCATTCGGAGGTGGCTCTGGAAACACCATATATTTT
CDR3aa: CASSPFGGGSGNTIYF

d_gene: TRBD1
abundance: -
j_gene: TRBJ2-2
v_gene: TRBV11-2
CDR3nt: TGTGCCAGCAGCCCTACAGGGGGCGTGGGCGGGGAGCTGTTTTTT
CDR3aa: CASSPTGGVGGELFF

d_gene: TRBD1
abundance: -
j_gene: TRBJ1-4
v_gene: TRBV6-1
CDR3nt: TGTGCCAGCAGTGAAGACTACCGGGACAGGGGGGGAGAAAAACTGTTTTTT
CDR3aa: CASSEDYRDRGGEKLFF

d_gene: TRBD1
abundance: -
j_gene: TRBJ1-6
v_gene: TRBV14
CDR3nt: TGTGCCAGCAGCCAATCTATCAGGCAGGGGGGCGTAAATTCACCCCTCCACTTT
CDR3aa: CASSQSIRQGGVNSPLHF

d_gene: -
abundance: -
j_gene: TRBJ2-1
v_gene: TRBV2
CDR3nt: TGTGCCAGCAGTGCGGACAGCAATGAGCAGTTCTTC
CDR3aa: CASSADSNEQFF

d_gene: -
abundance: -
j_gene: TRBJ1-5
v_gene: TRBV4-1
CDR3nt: TGCGCCAGCAGCCAGGGGCCATTATCGGGTTTCGATCAGCCCCAGCATTTT
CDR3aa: CASSQGPLSGFDQPQHF

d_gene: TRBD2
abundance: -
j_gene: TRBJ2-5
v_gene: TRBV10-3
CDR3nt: TGTGCCACACTTAGCGGGGAAACCGAAGAGACCCAGTACTTC
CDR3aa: CATLSGETEETQYF

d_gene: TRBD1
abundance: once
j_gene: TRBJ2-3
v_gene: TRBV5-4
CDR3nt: TGTGCCAGCAGCGGGGGACAGACTAGCACAGATACGCAGTATTTT
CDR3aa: CASSGGQTSTDTQYF

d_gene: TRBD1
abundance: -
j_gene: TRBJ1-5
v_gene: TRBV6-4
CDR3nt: TGTGCCATTGATGACCGGGACAGGGATTTGGTCAATCAGCCCCAGCATTTT
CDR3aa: CAIDDRDRDLVNQPQHF

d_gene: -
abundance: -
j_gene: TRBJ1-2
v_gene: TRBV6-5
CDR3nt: TGTGCCAGCAGTTACTCTTTTGGAGGGGTTAACTATGGCTACACCTTC
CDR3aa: CASSYSFGGVNYGYTF

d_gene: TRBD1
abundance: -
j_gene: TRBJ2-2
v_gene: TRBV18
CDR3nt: TGTGCCAGCTCACCACGTTGGGACAGGGCGGACACCGGGGAGCTGTTTTTT
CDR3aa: CASSPRWDRADTGELFF

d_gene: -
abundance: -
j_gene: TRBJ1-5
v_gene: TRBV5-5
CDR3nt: TGTGCCAGCAGCTTTTTAGGGGATTATAGCAATCAGCCCCAGCATTTT
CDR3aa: CASSFLGDYSNQPQHF

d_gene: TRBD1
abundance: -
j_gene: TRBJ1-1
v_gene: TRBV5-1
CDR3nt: TGCGCCAGCAGCCCAGTTGGAGGGGGCGGCACTGAAGCTTTCTTT
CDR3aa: CASSPVGGGGTEAFF

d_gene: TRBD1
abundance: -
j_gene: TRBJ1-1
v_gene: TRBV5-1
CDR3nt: TGCGCCAGCAGCCCGGGACAGGGGGGATACACTGAAGCTTTCTTT
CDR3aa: CASSPGQGGYTEAFF

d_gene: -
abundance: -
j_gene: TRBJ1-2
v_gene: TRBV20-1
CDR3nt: TGCAGTGCTAGTTCCGGGTATGGCTACACCTTC
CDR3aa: CSASSGYGYTF

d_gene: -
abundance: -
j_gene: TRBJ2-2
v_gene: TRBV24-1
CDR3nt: TGTGCCACCAGCGACAGGGAGGACACCGGGGAGCTGTTTTTT
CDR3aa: CATSDREDTGELFF

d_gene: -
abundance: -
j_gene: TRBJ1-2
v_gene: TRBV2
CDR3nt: TGTGCCAGCACTAAGGGCGGGTGGCAACCCTTTTATGGCTACACCTTC
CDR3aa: CASTKGGWQPFYGYTF

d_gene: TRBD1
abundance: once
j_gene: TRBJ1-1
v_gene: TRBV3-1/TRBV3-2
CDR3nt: TGTGCCAGCAGCCAATCAACAGGGGCCACTGAAGCTTTCTTT
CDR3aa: CASSQSTGATEAFF

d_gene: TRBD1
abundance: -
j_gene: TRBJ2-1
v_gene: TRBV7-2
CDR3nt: TGTGCCAGCAGCTTTGGACAGGGTTCCTACAATGAGCAGTTCTTC
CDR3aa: CASSFGQGSYNEQFF

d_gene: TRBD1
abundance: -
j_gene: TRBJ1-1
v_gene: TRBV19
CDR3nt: TGTGCCAGTAGTACTCGGGACAGGGGCCCCCATGAAGCTTTCTTT
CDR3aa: CASSTRDRGPHEAFF

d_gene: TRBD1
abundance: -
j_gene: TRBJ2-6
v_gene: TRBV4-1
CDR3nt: TGCGCCAGCAGTCCACAGGGGTCACATAGCTCTGGGGCCAACGTCCTGACTTTC
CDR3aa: CASSPQGSHSSGANVLTF

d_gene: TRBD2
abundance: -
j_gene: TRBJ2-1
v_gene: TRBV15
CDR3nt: TGTGCCACCAGCAGAGAGTTTAGCGGGGGGGCCTATGAGCAGTTCTTC
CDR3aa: CATSREFSGGAYEQFF